The clone carrying this TCR beta chain was counted between two and nine times. Its antigen is as yet unknown. This sample was taken from a study of cytomegalovirus exposure and HLA in healthy donors. In the study overall: Tens of millions of unique TCRs from HLA-typed donors made up an early data release. Study observations and caveats: Earlier findings revealed that most TCR beta V segments proved productive either about 87% or about 30% of the time. Reports indicate that TCR beta sequences accurately predicted the HLA-A and HLA-B alleles of most subjects. Some TCR beta chains (more than 150 of them) were listed as cytomegalovirus-associated.

The CDR3 covers 12 residues. The PCR contained 60 Vbeta and 13 Jbeta primers. Clones were sequenced by immunoSEQ multiplex PCR, and TCRdb holds only the in-frame ones, with some missing. The sample gives approximately 100,000 clones, around three quarters of which show up once; 9.5% to 12% is in the top ten. This receptor was identified in a man between 35 and 55 years old in good health and CMV-seropositive. Material: PBMCs. The chain links TRBV21-1 to TRBJ1-2; the table's D gene call, TRBD1, was not cross checked with the DNA. TRBV21-1 is a listed pseudogene. CDR3 amino acids: CASRTQKKGYTF. DNA for the CDR3: TGTGCCAGCCGGACACAGAAAAAAGGCTACACCTTC.